This T cell receptor beta chain was sequenced for a study of cytomegalovirus exposure and HLA in healthy donors. General observations from the study: The classifier reportedly diagnosed cytomegalovirus status with high sensitivity and specificity. Within the approximately 130 validation repertoires, first-cohort TCR clusters tended to co-occur, according to a later analysis. Rarity held for most TCR sequences, but there were some public TCRs that occurred in many donors.

The method was immunoSEQ multiplex PCR; TCRdb's version includes in-frame clones alone and lacks a portion of them. The sample records about 160,000 clones, 89% being singletons. With 5 bases removed from V and 4 bases from J, the gap between germline ends came to 11 bases. Germline loops: CDR1 SGHTA, CDR2 FQGTGA. The CDR3 is made up of 14 amino acids. Turning to this clone: Its antigen is still unknown.

Donors were drawn from the approximately 130-subject validation cohort, separate from the roughly 700-subject first cohort. Sequencing was done on a sample of PBMCs. The V call is TRBV7-3, the J call TRBJ2-2; D is perhaps TRBD2 (6 bases). This sequence was found in a man in his late teens or twenties in good health and CMV-seropositive. The CDR3: CASSAGAGTGELFF. As DNA, the CDR3 is TGTGCCAGCAGCGCTGGAGCGGGCACCGGGGAGCTGTTTTTT. Full variable domain (outside the CDR3, taken from reference TRBV7-3 and TRBJ2-2): GAGVSQTPSNKVTEKGKYVELRCDPISGHTALYWYRQSLGQGPEFLIYFQGTGAADDSGLPNDRFFAVRPEGSVSTLKIQRTERGDSAVYLCASSAGAGTGELFFGEGSRLTVL.